Below, one T cell receptor (beta chain) is given with its context. In the authors' methods: Researchers report that nucleated cell counts were estimated from reference gene primer amplification. Clones were sequenced by immunoSEQ multiplex PCR, and TCRdb holds only the in-frame ones, with some missing. For V, J and clone size, that table is used; D and trimming come from the DNA. The sample has 150,000 to 200,000 clones; more than 75% are singletons. CDR3 length: 13 residues. Germline lookup yields CDR1 MNHNY and CDR2 SVGAGI (reference sequence). The V end lost 4 bases, the J end lost 6 bases, and 9 bases lay between the germline ends. This specimen comes from a study of blood T cell repertoires in COVID-19. Study-level background: Some COVID-19 samples were acute and others convalescent; all came from the United States, Italy and Spain. Nucleic acid was either cDNA or gDNA, and it came from T cells, B-cell-depleted T cells, or PBMCs.

The receptor's source is a middle-aged man with active or convalescent COVID-19. The V call is TRBV6-6, the J call TRBJ2-2; D is unresolved. Specimen: peripheral blood. The CDR3 coding sequence is TGTGCCAGCAGTTCAAATGACTCCGGGGAGCTGTTTTTT. It is translated as CASSSNDSGELFF.